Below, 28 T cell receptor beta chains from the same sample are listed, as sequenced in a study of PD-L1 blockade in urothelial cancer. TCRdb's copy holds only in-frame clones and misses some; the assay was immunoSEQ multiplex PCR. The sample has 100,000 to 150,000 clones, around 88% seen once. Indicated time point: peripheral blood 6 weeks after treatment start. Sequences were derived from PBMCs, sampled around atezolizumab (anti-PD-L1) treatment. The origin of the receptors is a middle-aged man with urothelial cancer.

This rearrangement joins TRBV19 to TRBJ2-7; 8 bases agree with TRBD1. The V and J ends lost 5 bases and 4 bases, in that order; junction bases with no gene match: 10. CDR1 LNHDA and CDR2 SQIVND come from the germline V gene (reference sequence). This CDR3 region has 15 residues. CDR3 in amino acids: CASSLPGQVVYEQYF. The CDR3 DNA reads TGTGCCAGTAGTCTTCCGGGACAGGTAGTATACGAGCAGTACTTC.

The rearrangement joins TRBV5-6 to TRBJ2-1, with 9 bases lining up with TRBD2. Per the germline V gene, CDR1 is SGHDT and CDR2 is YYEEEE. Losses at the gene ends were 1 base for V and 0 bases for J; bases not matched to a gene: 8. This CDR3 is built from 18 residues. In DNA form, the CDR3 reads TGTGCCAGCAGCTTGAGGGCTAGCGGGGCCAGCTCCTACAATGAGCAGTTCTTC. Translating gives CASSLRASGASSYNEQFF.

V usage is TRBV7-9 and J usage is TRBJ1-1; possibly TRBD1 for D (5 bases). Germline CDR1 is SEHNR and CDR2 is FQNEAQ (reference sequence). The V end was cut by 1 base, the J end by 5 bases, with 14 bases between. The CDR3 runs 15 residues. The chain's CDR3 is CASSLGQGGPTEAFF. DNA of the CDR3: TGTGCCAGCAGCTTAGGTCAGGGAGGGCCGACTGAAGCTTTCTTT.

The CDR3: CAWTADTLNTEAFF. CDR3 nucleotide sequence: TGTGCCTGGACCGCGGACACCCTGAACACTGAAGCTTTCTTT. This chain connects TRBV30 to TRBJ1-1, with TRBD1 as a possible D gene (5 bases). Trimming shortened V by 4 bases and J by 0 bases, and 12 bases separated the two germline ends. This CDR3 is built from 14 residues. Germline V gives CDR1 GTSNPN, CDR2 SVGIG (reference sequence).

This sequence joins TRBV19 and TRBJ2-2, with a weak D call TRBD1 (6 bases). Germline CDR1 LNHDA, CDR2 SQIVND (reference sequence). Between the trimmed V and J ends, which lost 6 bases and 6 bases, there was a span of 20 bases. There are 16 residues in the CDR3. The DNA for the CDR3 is TGTGCCAGTAGCACGGGTCGGGCAGGGGTCGCCGGGGAGCTGTTTTTT. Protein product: CASSTGRAGVAGELFF.

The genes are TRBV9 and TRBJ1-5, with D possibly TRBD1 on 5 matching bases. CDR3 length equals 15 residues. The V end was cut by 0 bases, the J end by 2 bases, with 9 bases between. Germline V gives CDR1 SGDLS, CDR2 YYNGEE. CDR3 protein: CASSVGWGGNQPQHF. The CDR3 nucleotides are TGTGCCAGCAGCGTAGGGTGGGGGGGCAATCAGCCCCAGCATTTT.

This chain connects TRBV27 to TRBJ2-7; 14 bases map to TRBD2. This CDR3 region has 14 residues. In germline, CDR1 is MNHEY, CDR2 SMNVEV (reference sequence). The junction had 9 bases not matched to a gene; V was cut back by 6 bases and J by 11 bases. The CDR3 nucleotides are TGTGCCAGCAGCACCGGGACTAGCGGGAGTAGGGAGTACTTC. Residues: CASSTGTSGSREYF.

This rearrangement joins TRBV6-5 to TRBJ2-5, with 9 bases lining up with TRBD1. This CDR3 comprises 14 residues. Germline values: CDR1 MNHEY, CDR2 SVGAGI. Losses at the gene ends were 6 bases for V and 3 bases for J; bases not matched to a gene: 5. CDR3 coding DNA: TGTGCCAGCAGGTCCTGGACAGGGGAAGAGACCCAGTACTTC. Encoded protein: CASRSWTGEETQYF.

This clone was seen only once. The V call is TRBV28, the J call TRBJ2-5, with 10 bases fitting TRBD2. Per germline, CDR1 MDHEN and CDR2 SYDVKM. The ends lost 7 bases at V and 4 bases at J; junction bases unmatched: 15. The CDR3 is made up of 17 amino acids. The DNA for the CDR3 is TGTGCCAGCACCGTACCTTTGGCTAGCGGGAGTACAGAGACCCAGTACTTC. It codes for CASTVPLASGSTETQYF. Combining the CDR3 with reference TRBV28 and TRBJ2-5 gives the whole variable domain DVKVTQSSRYLVKRTGEKVFLECVQDMDHENMFWYRQDPGLGLRLIYFSYDVKMKEKGDIPEGYSVSREKKERFSLILESASTNQTSMYLCASTVPLASGSTETQYFGPGTRLLVL.

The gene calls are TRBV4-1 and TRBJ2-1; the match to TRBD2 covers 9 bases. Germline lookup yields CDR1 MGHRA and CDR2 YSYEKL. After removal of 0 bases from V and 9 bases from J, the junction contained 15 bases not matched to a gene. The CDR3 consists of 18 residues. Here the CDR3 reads CASSQDGAGGGRALEQFF. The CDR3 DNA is TGCGCCAGCAGCCAAGATGGAGCGGGAGGAGGGAGAGCCCTTGAGCAGTTCTTC.

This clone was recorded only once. CDR3 sequence reads: CASSLVVSANNEQFF. The CDR3 nucleotides read TGCGCCAGCAGCTTGGTTGTTAGCGCCAACAATGAGCAGTTCTTC. The V gene is TRBV5-1, the J gene TRBJ2-1; D might be TRBD2 (5 bases). Germline loops: CDR1 SGHRS, CDR2 YFSETQ. Trimming stripped 0 bases from V and 5 bases from J, with 12 bases between. The CDR3 spans 15 residues.

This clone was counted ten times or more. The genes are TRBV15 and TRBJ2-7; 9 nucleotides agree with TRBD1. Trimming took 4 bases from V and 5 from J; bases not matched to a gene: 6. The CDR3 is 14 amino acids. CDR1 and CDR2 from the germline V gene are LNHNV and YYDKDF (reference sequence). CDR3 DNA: TGTGCCACCAGCACAGGGGACAGGGACAACGAGCAGTACTTC. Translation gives CATSTGDRDNEQYF.

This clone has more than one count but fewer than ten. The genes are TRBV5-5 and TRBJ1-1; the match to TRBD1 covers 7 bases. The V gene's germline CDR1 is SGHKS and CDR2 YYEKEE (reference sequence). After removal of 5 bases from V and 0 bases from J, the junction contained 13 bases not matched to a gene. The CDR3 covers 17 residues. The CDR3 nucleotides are TGTGCCAGCAGGCCGACAGGGCCCAGAGGGATGAACACTGAAGCTTTCTTT. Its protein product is CASRPTGPRGMNTEAFF.

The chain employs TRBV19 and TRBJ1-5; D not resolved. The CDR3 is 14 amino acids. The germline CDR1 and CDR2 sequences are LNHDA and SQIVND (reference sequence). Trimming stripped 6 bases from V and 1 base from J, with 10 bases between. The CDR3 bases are TGTGCCAGTAGCCGGGCGGGGAGCAATCAGCCCCAGCATTTT. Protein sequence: CASSRAGSNQPQHF.

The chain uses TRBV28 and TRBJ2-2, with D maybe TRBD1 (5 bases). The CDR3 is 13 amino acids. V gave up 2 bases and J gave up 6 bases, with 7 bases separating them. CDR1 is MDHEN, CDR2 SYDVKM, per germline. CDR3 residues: CASSLMGPGELFF. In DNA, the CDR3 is TGTGCCAGCAGTTTAATGGGGCCCGGGGAGCTGTTTTTT. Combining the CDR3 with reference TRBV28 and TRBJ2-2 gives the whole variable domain DVKVTQSSRYLVKRTGEKVFLECVQDMDHENMFWYRQDPGLGLRLIYFSYDVKMKEKGDIPEGYSVSREKKERFSLILESASTNQTSMYLCASSLMGPGELFFGEGSRLTVL.

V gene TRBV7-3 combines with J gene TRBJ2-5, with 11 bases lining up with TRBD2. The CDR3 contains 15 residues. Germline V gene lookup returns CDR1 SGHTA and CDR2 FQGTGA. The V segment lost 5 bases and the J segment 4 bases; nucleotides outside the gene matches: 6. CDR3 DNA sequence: TGTGCCAGCAGCGTACTAGCGGGAGAGCGAGAGACCCAGTACTTC. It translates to CASSVLAGERETQYF. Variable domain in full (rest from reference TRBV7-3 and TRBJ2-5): GAGVSQTPSNKVTEKGKYVELRCDPISGHTALYWYRQSLGQGPEFLIYFQGTGAADDSGLPNDRFFAVRPEGSVSTLKIQRTERGDSAVYLCASSVLAGERETQYFGPGTRLLVL.

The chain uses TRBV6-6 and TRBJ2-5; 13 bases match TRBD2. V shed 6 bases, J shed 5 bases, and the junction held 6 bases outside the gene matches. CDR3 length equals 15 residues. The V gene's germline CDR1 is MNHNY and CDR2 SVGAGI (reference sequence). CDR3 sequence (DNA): TGTGCCAGCAGAAGGACTAGCGGGAGATCGGAGACCCAGTACTTC. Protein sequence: CASRRTSGRSETQYF.

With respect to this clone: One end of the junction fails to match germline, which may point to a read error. CDR3 residues: CASSSSGRRDTQYF. CDR3 coding DNA: TGTGCTAGCAGCTCTAGCGGGAGAAGGGATACGCAGTATTTT. The chain couples TRBV7-7 to TRBJ2-3; 10 bases fit TRBD2. The CDR3 contains 14 residues. Germline V lookup: CDR1 SSHAT, CDR2 FNYEAQ (reference sequence).

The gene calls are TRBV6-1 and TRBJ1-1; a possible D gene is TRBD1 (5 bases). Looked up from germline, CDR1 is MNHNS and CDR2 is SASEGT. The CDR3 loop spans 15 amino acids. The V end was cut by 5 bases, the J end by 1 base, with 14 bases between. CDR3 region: CASSIGPGGNTEAFF. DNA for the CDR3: TGTGCCAGCAGTATAGGACCGGGGGGGAACACTGAAGCTTTCTTT.

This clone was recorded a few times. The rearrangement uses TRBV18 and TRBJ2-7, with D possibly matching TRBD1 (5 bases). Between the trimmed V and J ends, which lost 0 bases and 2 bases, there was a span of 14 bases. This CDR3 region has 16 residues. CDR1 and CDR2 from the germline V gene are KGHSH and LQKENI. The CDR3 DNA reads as TGTGCCAGCTCACCACCTAAGACAGCAAGACCCTACGAGCAGTACTTC. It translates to CASSPPKTARPYEQYF.

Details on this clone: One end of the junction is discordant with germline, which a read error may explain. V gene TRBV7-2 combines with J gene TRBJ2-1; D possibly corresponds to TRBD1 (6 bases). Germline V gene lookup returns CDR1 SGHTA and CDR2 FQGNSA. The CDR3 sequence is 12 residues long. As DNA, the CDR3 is TGTGCCAGCAGCGCCCGTACGGACAGTGGGCTCTTC. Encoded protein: CASSARTDSGLF.

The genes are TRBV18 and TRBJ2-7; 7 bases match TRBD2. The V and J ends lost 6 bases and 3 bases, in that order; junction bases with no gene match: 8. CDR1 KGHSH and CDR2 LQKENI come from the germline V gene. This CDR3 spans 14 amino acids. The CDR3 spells CASSPGLGHYEQYF. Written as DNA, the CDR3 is TGTGCCAGCTCGCCCGGACTAGGGCACTACGAGCAGTACTTC.

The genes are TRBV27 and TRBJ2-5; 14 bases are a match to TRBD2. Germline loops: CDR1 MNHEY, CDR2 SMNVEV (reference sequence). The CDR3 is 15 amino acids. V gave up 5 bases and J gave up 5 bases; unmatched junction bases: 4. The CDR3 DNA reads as TGTGCCAGCAGTGGGACTAGCGGGAGCTGGGAGACCCAGTACTTC. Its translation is CASSGTSGSWETQYF.

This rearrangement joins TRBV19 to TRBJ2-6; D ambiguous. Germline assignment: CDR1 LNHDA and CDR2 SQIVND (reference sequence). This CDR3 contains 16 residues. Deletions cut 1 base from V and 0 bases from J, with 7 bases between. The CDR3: CASSIASRSGANVLTF. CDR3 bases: TGTGCCAGTAGTATAGCAAGCCGCTCTGGGGCCAACGTCCTGACTTTC.

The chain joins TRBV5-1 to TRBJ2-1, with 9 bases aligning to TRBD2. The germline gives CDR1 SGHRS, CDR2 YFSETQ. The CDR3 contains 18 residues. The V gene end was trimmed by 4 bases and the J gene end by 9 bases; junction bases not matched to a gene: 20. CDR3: CASSPLNFGGRASSEQFF. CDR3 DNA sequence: TGCGCCAGCAGCCCCCTAAACTTCGGCGGGAGGGCCAGTAGTGAGCAGTTCTTC.

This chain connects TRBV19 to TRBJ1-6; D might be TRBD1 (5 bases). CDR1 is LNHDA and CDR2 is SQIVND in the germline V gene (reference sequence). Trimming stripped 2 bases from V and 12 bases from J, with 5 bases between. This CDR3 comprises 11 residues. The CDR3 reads CASSIRGPLHF. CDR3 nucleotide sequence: TGTGCCAGTAGTATAAGGGGACCCCTCCACTTT.

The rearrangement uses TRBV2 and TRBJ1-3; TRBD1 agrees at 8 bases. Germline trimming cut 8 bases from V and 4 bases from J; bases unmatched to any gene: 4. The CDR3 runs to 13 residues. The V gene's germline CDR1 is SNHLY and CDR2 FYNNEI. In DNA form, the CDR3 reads TGTGCCAGCTGGACAGGGCGAGGAAACACCATATATTTT. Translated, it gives CASWTGRGNTIYF.

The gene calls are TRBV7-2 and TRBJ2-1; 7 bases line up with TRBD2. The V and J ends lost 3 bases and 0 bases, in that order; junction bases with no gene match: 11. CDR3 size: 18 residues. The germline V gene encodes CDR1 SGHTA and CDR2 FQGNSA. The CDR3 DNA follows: TGTGCCAGCAGCTTGGATTGGGGTTGGACTAGCTCCTACAATGAGCAGTTCTTC. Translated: CASSLDWGWTSSYNEQFF.